These 29 T cell receptor beta chains were sequenced from one sample in a study of human T cells and chemical hapten exposure. The time point was: healthy volunteer bleed at 6 weeks. Total RNA extraction was carried out from unfractionated whole blood. TCRdb recomputed calls from the RACE reads with MiXCR, one row per CDR3 protein. The table includes roughly 80,000 distinct CDR3 sequences, approximately 8.1% detected once. Sequencing was performed on whole blood. The source of these receptors is a female donor in good health. Some clones in this sample may be carry-over from other donors' samples.

This clonotype appeared many times. The chain recombines TRBV20-1 with TRBJ2-1, with 8 bases matching TRBD2. V lost 4 bases to trimming and J lost 2 bases; unmatched junction nucleotides: 4. Germline CDR1 is DFQATT and CDR2 is SNEGSKA (reference sequence). This CDR3 has 14 amino acids. The CDR3 sequence: CSANGGGAYNEQFF. The DNA for the CDR3 is TGCAGTGCTAACGGGGGGGGTGCCTACAATGAGCAGTTCTTC.

This clonotype was recorded at least ten times. The rearrangement joins TRBV6-6 to TRBJ1-5; 11 bases are a match to TRBD1. V lost 5 bases to trimming and J lost 2 bases; unmatched junction nucleotides: 11. This CDR3 comprises 18 residues. In germline, CDR1 is MNHNY, CDR2 SVGAGI (reference sequence). The DNA for the CDR3 is TGTGCCAGCAGTCCCCTCGGACAGGGGGCGCTTGGCAATCAGCCCCAGCATTTT. This sequence encodes CASSPLGQGALGNQPQHF.

To note about this clonotype: A much larger clone differs from this one at a single base, so this may be a read error. The rearrangement joins TRBV7-2 to TRBJ2-3; a possible D gene is TRBD2 (6 bases). CDR1 SGHTA and CDR2 FQGNSA come from the germline V gene. The CDR3 totals 14 residues. The CDR3 loop is CVSSRSPGLNTQYF. CDR3 nucleotides: TGTGTCAGCAGCCGAAGTCCGGGACTTAATACGCAGTATTTT.

This clonotype occurred many times. The chain is built from TRBV5-1 and TRBJ2-2; TRBD2 agrees at 8 bases. Germline CDR1 and CDR2: SGHRS and YFSETQ. V trimming: 4 bases; J trimming: 2 bases; junction bases outside the gene matches: 16. The CDR3 consists of 19 residues. The chain's CDR3 is CASSPPPRASGRNTGELFF. DNA of the CDR3: TGCGCCAGCAGCCCCCCCCCTAGGGCTAGCGGGCGAAACACCGGGGAGCTGTTTTTT.

This clonotype has a count of ten or more. This chain joins TRBV6-5 and TRBJ2-2; 7 bases agree with TRBD1. Germline V gives CDR1 MNHEY, CDR2 SVGAGI. V dropped 7 bases and J dropped 0; count of bases not matched to a gene: 5. The CDR3 is 15 amino acids. CDR3 sequence: CASTLGTANTGELFF. The CDR3 coding sequence is TGTGCCAGCACCTTGGGGACAGCGAACACCGGGGAGCTGTTTTTT.

This clonotype has more than one count but fewer than ten. This chain joins TRBV20-1 and TRBJ2-2; possible D gene TRBD1, 6 bases. Trimming removed 5 bases at V and 1 base at J, with 14 bases between. The germline gives CDR1 DFQATT, CDR2 SNEGSKA (reference sequence). The CDR3 loop spans 15 amino acids. The CDR3 bases are TGCAGTGCTGTTGACAGGATGCAGAACACCGGGGAGCTGTTTTTT. Amino acid sequence: CSAVDRMQNTGELFF.

At least ten counts were recorded for this clonotype. The CDR3 coding sequence is TGCAGCGTTGAGAGTAGGCGCCGTTCGGGGTTACTCAAAGCTTTCTTT. It specifies CSVESRRRSGLLKAFF. This chain connects TRBV29-1 to TRBJ1-1; D unresolved. The ends were cut back, 3 bases at V and 9 bases at J, with 26 bases in the middle. This CDR3 spans 16 amino acids. Germline V gives CDR1 SQVTM, CDR2 ANQGSEA.

This clonotype was recorded at least ten times. The chain recombines TRBV29-1 with TRBJ2-6; 9 positions agree with TRBD1. The CDR3 covers 14 residues. The ends lost 8 bases at V and 4 bases at J; junction bases unmatched: 6. Germline CDR1 is SQVTM and CDR2 is ANQGSEA. The CDR3 region has the DNA TGCAGCCCAGGGACAGGGCCCGGGGCCAACGTCCTGACTTTC. Its translation is CSPGTGPGANVLTF.

The V and J genes are TRBV10-3 and TRBJ2-7; D is ambiguous. Trimming shortened V by 3 bases and J by 6 bases, and 21 bases separated the two germline ends. The CDR3 is 16 residues long. Germline CDR1 is ENHRY and CDR2 is SYGVKD. DNA for the CDR3: TGTGCCATCAGTGATTTCCGTATAGGTCTCCCAGCCGAGCAGTACTTC. Protein: CAISDFRIGLPAEQYF.

This clonotype has at least ten counts. This chain uses TRBV20-1 with TRBJ2-7; no definite D call. From germline, CDR1 is DFQATT and CDR2 SNEGSKA (reference sequence). The CDR3 is made up of 13 amino acids. The V end was cut by 6 bases, the J end by 2 bases, with 14 bases between. For the CDR3, the DNA is TGCAGTGCCGCGCCGCCAGCAACCTACGAGCAGTACTTC. Protein sequence: CSAAPPATYEQYF.

The gene calls are TRBV7-2 and TRBJ2-2, with TRBD1 identical over 7 bases. The CDR3 extends over 15 amino acids. J gave up 6 bases and V 5 bases, and 9 bases lay outside the gene matches. The germline V gene encodes CDR1 SGHTA and CDR2 FQGNSA. The CDR3 loop reads CASSRPSGGAGELFF. CDR3 nucleotide sequence: TGTGCCAGCAGCCGACCTTCAGGGGGAGCCGGGGAGCTGTTTTTT.

This clonotype has more than one count but fewer than ten. The chain joins TRBV12-3 or TRBV12-4 to TRBJ1-1; D might be TRBD1 (5 bases). CDR3 size: 13 residues. Trimming removed 4 bases from V and 11 bases from J, with 17 bases in between. The CDR3 reads CASSSGLARGAFF. Here the CDR3 DNA reads TGTGCCAGCAGTTCGGGACTGGCGCGCGGCGCTTTCTTT.

This clonotype was counted only a few times. The chain recombines TRBV20-1 with TRBJ1-6; no clear D. Germline CDR1 is DFQATT and CDR2 is SNEGSKA (reference sequence). The CDR3 has 15 amino acids. Trimming stripped 0 bases from V and 4 bases from J, with 10 bases between. In nucleotides, the CDR3 is TGCAGTGCTAGAGATCCCCAGTCTTATAATTCACCCCTCCACTTT. Encoded protein: CSARDPQSYNSPLHF.

This clonotype was seen many times. The CDR3 nucleotides are TGCGCCAGCAGCCAGTCGGCCCTCTCGACCGGCTACACCTTC. Its translation is CASSQSALSTGYTF. The J gene is TRBJ1-2, the V gene TRBV5-1; D remains unclear. This CDR3 spans 14 amino acids. The germline V and J ends were trimmed by 4 bases and 8 bases, with 18 bases remaining between them. Germline-derived CDR1 and CDR2 are SGHRS and YFSETQ.

This clonotype was seen at least ten times. The CDR3 here is CASSPGGQGNQPQHF. The CDR3, as DNA: TGTGCCAGCAGCCCCGGGGGACAGGGGAATCAGCCCCAGCATTTT. This rearrangement joins TRBV4-2 to TRBJ1-5; 10 positions match TRBD1. The length of the CDR3 is 15 residues. The J segment lost 4 bases and the V segment lost 4 bases, leaving 4 bases of the junction unmatched. Germline V gene data show CDR1 as LGHNA and CDR2 as YNFKEQ.

This clonotype appeared a single time. A much larger clone lies one base from this, so it may be a read error. The rearrangement uses TRBV18 and TRBJ2-3, with a possible D match to TRBD1 (6 bases). The CDR3 totals 15 residues. The germline V gene encodes CDR1 KGHSH and CDR2 LQKENI. CDR3 sequence reads: CVSSPQGSRTDTQYF. The CDR3 nucleotides read TGTGTCAGCTCACCCCAGGGGAGCCGCACAGATACGCAGTATTTT.

The V call is TRBV6-6, the J call TRBJ2-1; D is undetermined. Germline V gives CDR1 MNHNY, CDR2 SVGAGI (reference sequence). V lost 5 bases to trimming and J lost 12 bases, with 17 bases between them. The CDR3 has 13 residues. Here the CDR3 DNA reads TGTGCCAGCAGTGCCTCGTACTCTACCCGGCAGTTCTTC. This sequence encodes CASSASYSTRQFF.

The chain has TRBV5-6 and TRBJ2-7; D is perhaps TRBD1 (5 bases). Germline CDR1 SGHDT, CDR2 YYEEEE. The CDR3 loop spans 12 amino acids. V dropped 2 bases and J dropped 7 bases, with 10 bases sitting between them. The CDR3 region has the DNA TGTGCCAGCAGCTTAGTGAAGGGGGAGCAGTACTTC. Translation: CASSLVKGEQYF.

This clonotype was counted only a few times. This chain links TRBV12-3 or TRBV12-4 with TRBJ2-7; 8 bases align to TRBD2. Trimming took 2 bases from V and 3 from J; bases not matched to a gene: 3. This CDR3 comprises 14 residues. DNA for the CDR3: TGTGCCAGCAGTTTAACTAGCGGTTACTACGAGCAGTACTTC. Translating it yields CASSLTSGYYEQYF.

The sample holds many counts of this clonotype. The V gene is TRBV6-6, the J gene TRBJ2-3; D unresolved. CDR1 and CDR2 (germline): MNHNY, SVGAGI (reference sequence). This CDR3 region has 13 residues. The ends were cut back, 6 bases at V and 0 bases at J, with 7 bases in the middle. In nucleotides, the CDR3 is TGTGCCAGCAGAGCCCTTAGCACAGATACGCAGTATTTT. Encoded protein: CASRALSTDTQYF.

This chain joins TRBV6-6 and TRBJ1-5; D perhaps matches TRBD1 (6 bases). Germline CDR1 reads MNHNY; CDR2 reads SVGAGI (reference sequence). CDR3 length: 20 amino acids. Trimming took 0 bases from V and 0 from J, leaving 21 bases between them. The CDR3 reads CASSYSSAGVRTVSNQPQHF. CDR3 nucleotide sequence: TGTGCCAGCAGTTACTCGAGTGCGGGAGTTAGGACAGTTAGCAATCAGCCCCAGCATTTT.

In its sample, this clonotype was seen many times. The CDR3 coding sequence is TGCAGCGTTGTCGACGGGCAAGAGACCCAGTACTTC. It yields the protein CSVVDGQETQYF. The gene calls are TRBV29-1 and TRBJ2-5, with D uncertain. Trimming stripped 4 bases from V and 2 bases from J, with 8 bases between. The CDR3 length is 12 residues. The V gene's germline CDR1 is SQVTM and CDR2 ANQGSEA.

In its sample, this clonotype was seen many times. The CDR3 spells CASSSVHGNTGELFF. DNA of the CDR3: TGTGCCAGCAGCTCCGTTCACGGTAACACCGGGGAGCTGTTTTTT. The chain couples TRBV7-3 to TRBJ2-2, with no clear D. The CDR3 has 15 amino acids. CDR1 and CDR2 (germline): SGHTA, FQGTGA. V dropped 4 bases and J dropped 2 bases, with 11 bases sitting between them. Combining the CDR3 with reference TRBV7-3 and TRBJ2-2 gives the whole variable domain GAGVSQTPSNKVTEKGKYVELRCDPISGHTALYWYRQSLGQGPEFLIYFQGTGAADDSGLPNDRFFAVRPEGSVSTLKIQRTERGDSAVYLCASSSVHGNTGELFFGEGSRLTVL.

Many counts were recorded for this clonotype. The chain has TRBV3-1 and TRBJ1-6; the D is unclear. The CDR3 runs 16 residues. V lost 2 bases, J lost 3 bases, and 11 bases lay in between. Germline V CDR1 and CDR2: LGHDT, YNNKEL (reference sequence). Here the CDR3 reads CASSQLTEIYNSPLHF. The CDR3 bases are TGTGCCAGCAGCCAACTGACGGAGATCTATAATTCACCCCTCCACTTT.

At least ten counts were recorded for this clonotype. The chain has TRBV2 and TRBJ1-1; no reliable D call. The CDR3 has 14 residues. Germline V lookup: CDR1 SNHLY, CDR2 FYNNEI. Trimming shortened V by 2 bases and J by 7 bases, and 14 bases separated the two germline ends. The CDR3: CASSETYDGVEAFF. The DNA for the CDR3 is TGTGCCAGCAGTGAAACGTACGATGGGGTTGAAGCTTTCTTT.

In regard to this clonotype: This may arise from a read error, as a much more abundant clone is one base away. V and J are TRBV24-1 and TRBJ1-2; no clear D gene. This CDR3 has 12 residues. V was shortened by 6 bases and J by 10 bases, with 14 bases between the two germline ends. Germline V gene lookup returns CDR1 KGHDR and CDR2 SFDVKD. As DNA, the CDR3 is TGTGCCACCAGTTCCAGCTTGGGTGACTACACCTTC. It translates to CATSSSLGDYTF.

This clonotype has at least ten counts. The gene calls are TRBV7-9 and TRBJ1-2; no firm D call. Germline lookup yields CDR1 SEHNR and CDR2 FQNEAQ (reference sequence). This CDR3 comprises 12 residues. V was trimmed by 1 base and J by 7 bases, leaving 7 bases between them. As DNA, the CDR3 is TGTGCCAGCAGCTTAGGCAGACCTGGCTACACCTTC. It is translated as CASSLGRPGYTF.

This clonotype has a count of ten or more. The chain couples TRBV7-9 to TRBJ2-7; 10 bases fit TRBD1. Looked up from germline, CDR1 is SEHNR and CDR2 is FQNEAQ (reference sequence). This CDR3 is built from 14 residues. After removal of 4 bases from V and 2 bases from J, the junction contained 2 bases not matched to a gene. In nucleotides, the CDR3 is TGTGCCAGCAGCTGGGACAGGGGTCCCTACGAGCAGTACTTC. Translating it yields CASSWDRGPYEQYF.

This clonotype occurred many times. The chain couples TRBV16 to TRBJ1-5, with D tentatively TRBD1 (5 bases). The ends were cut back, 4 bases at V and 6 bases at J, with 10 bases in the middle. Germline lookup yields CDR1 KGHSY and CDR2 FQNENV. The CDR3 loop spans 13 amino acids. The CDR3 DNA reads as TGTGCCAGCAGCCCAGGGCCCGGTCAGCCCCAGCATTTT. This gives the protein CASSPGPGQPQHF. The full variable domain, its missing parts supplied by reference TRBV16 and TRBJ1-5, is GEEVAQTPKHLVRGEGQKAKLYCAPIKGHSYVFWYQQVLKNEFKFLISFQNENVFDETGMPKERFSAKCLPNSPCSLEIQATKLEDSAVYFCASSPGPGQPQHFGDGTRLSIL.